The T cell receptor (beta chain) described here comes from a study of blood T cell repertoires in COVID-19 (TCRdb year 2020). For the study in its entirety: The collaborator samples originated in the United States, Italy and Spain and spanned the acute and convalescent phases of COVID-19. The prospective study material was composed of cDNA or gDNA derived from T cells, B-cell-depleted T cells, or PBMCs. The dataset comprised deeply sampled blood TCRbeta repertoires from subjects exposed to, actively infected with, or recovered from COVID-19. The repertoires were made available in a free public database intended to serve as a resource for research on the immune response to SARS-CoV-2. Samples were obtained from the ongoing ImmuneRACE study (first 160 participants) and from 1,200 or so subjects provided by 6 global collaborators. A de-identified subject ID, COVID-19 status, age in years and sex were almost always included in the sample metadata. HLA class I and class II types, where available, came from metadata supplied by the sample provider rather than from assay-based typing.

Concerning this clone itself: Its antigen specificity is not known. No base quality information exists; no much larger clone differs at one position.

TCRbeta CDR3 regions were amplified from genomic DNA by means of the immunoSEQ Assay, a bias-controlled multiplex PCR. The source study handled its data this way. The number of nucleated cells in each sample was estimated by amplification of reference gene primers within the assay. To quantify the absolute abundance of each unique TCRbeta CDR3 rearrangement, sequence reads were collapsed and filtered. For each sample, productive Simpson clonality was calculated as the square root of Simpson's diversity index over productive rearrangements. The immuneACCESS repertoire file appears here via TCRdb, limited to in-frame rearrangements. These files lack a portion of the clones; in checked studies, under half of the deficit traces to unresolved V genes, and the cause of the others is not known. V and J calls and clone size come straight from that table; D and trimming were deduced from the DNA. In all, the sample holds about 330,000 clones, and roughly 90% of those were seen once. The ten largest clones add up to under 6.5% of the sample.

The germline V gene supplies CDR1 KGHSH and CDR2 LQKENI. Germline trimming: 6 bases from V, 0 bases from J; junction bases outside gene matches: 12. Inclusive of the bounding cysteine and phenylalanine, the CDR3 is 19 residues long. Only the CDR3 DNA stays, 57 bases, in frame from base 1. The paper's findings and limits, for the study overall: The amount of clinical and demographic metadata varied by source and participant and was provided uncurated.

Samples from volunteer blood donors who had recovered from COVID-19 were contributed by a second Seattle source. Collaborating institutions collected whole blood in K2EDTA tubes following their own protocols. For TCRbeta analysis, collaborator samples were shipped as frozen whole blood, as isolated PBMCs, or as DNA extracted from either sample type. Sequencing was performed on peripheral blood. The source is a man in his late teens or twenties who had recovered from COVID-19. The chain employs TRBV18 and TRBJ2-6; 9 bases in the junction line up with TRBD1. The nucleotide sequence reads TGTGCCAGCTCTACCCAGGGACAGGGACCTCTCTCTGGGGCCAACGTCCTGACTTTC. This sequence encodes CASSTQGQGPLSGANVLTF.